The entry below gives a single T cell receptor (beta chain) sequence along with its context. Its antigen is still unknown. The data were obtained in a study of shared clonotypes between healthy human individuals. Findings and caveats of the study: Donor scarcity curtailed the genetic and exposure-history diversity represented herein.

J gave up 2 bases and V 4 bases, and 8 bases lay outside the gene matches. The length of the CDR3 is 16 residues. Germline V gene lookup returns CDR1 MGHRA and CDR2 YSYEKL. TCRdb keeps only in-frame clones here, not all; method: immunoSEQ multiplex PCR. The sample shows around 550,000 clones, 90% to 97% of them seen only once. Nashville, Tennessee was home to all donors, who were Caucasian adults. Both subsets, CD45RA+ naive and CD45RA-negative memory, were split from the CD4+ cells. This clonotype was sampled from a woman between 25 and 40 years old in good health. The V call is TRBV4-1, the J call TRBJ2-3; 8 bases line up with TRBD2. Sequencing was carried out using naive CD4+ T cells sorted from blood. Described subset: CD45RA+ positively selected. The CDR3 DNA reads as TGCGCCAGCAGCCGATTTACTAGCGGAAACACAGATACGCAGTATTTT. Encoded protein: CASSRFTSGNTDTQYF.